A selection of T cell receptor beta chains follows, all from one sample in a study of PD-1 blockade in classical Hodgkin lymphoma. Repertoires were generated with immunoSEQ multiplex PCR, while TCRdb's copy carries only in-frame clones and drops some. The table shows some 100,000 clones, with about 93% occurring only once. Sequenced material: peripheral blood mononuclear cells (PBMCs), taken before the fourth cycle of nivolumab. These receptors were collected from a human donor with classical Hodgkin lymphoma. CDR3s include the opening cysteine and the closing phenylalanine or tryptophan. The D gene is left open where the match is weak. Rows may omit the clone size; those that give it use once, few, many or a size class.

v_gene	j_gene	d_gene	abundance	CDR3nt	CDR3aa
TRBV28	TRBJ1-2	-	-	TGTGCCAGCATCCCTCAAAAAGGGGGGAACTATGGCTACACCTTC	CASIPQKGGNYGYTF
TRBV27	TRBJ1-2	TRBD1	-	TGTGCCAGCAGAAGGACAGGGGATGCGAATGGCTACACCTTC	CASRRTGDANGYTF
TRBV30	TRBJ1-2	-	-	TGTGCCTGGAGTGTTGGGGGGGGCGGCTATGGCTACACCTTC	CAWSVGGGGYGYTF
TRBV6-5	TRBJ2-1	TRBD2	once	TGTGCCAGCAGACGGCGGGAGGGCCAGGGCAATGAGCAGTTCTTC	CASRRREGQGNEQFF
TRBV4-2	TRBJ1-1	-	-	TGTGCCAGCAGCCAAGATCATGCGAACACTGAAGCTTTCTTT	CASSQDHANTEAFF
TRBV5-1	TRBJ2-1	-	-	TGCGCCAGCAGCTTGACAATGGACAATGAGCAGTTCTTC	CASSLTMDNEQFF
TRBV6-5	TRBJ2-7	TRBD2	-	TGTGCCAGCAGTTACTCGTTTGCTAGCGGGAACTACGAGCAGTACTTC	CASSYSFASGNYEQYF
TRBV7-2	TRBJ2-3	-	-	TGTGCCAGCAGCTCACTGGGCCGGGCGCGGAGAAGCACAGATACGCAGTATTTT	CASSSLGRARRSTDTQYF
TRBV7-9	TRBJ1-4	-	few	TGTGCCAGCAGCTCCGGTAGGGAAAAACTGTTTTTT	CASSSGREKLFF
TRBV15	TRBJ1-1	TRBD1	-	TGTGCCACCAGCAGAGATCCGGCAGGGGGCGCCTGGAACACTGAAGCTTTCTTT	CATSRDPAGGAWNTEAFF
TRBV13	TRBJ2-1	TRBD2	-	TGTGCCAGCAGCCTCAGCGAAGCGGGAGGGCGATATGAGCAGTTCTTC	CASSLSEAGGRYEQFF
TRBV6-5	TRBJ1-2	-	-	TGTGCCAGCAGAAAAACCTTCTATGGCTACACCTTC	CASRKTFYGYTF
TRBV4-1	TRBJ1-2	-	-	TGCGCCAGCAGCCAAGGCACGGCCAACTATGGCTACACCTTC	CASSQGTANYGYTF
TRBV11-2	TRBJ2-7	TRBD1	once	TGTGCCAGCAGCTTAACAGGGGGTGGGGAGCAGTACTTC	CASSLTGGGEQYF